The 12 T cell receptor beta chains below were found in one sample sequenced in a study of T cell repertoires in cytomegalovirus infection. No antigen is known for these receptors. TCRdb itself ran the reads through MiXCR, one entry per CDR3 protein. The data contain 230,000 or so distinct CDR3 sequences, roughly 34% of them singletons. Sequenced here: CD8+ T cells from cultured PBMCs, sampled from culture after CMV antigen stimulation. The receptors shown here come from a human donor in good health (CMV status not recorded). Some clones in this sample may be carry-over from other donors' samples.

This clonotype occurred a few times. The V gene is TRBV28, the J gene TRBJ1-5; D is uncertain. Germline lookup yields CDR1 MDHEN and CDR2 SYDVKM. This CDR3 is 12 amino acids long. V shed 3 bases and J shed 10 bases, with 10 bases lying between them. The CDR3 spells CASSFSGPPQHF. CDR3 in DNA: TGTGCCAGCAGTTTTTCTGGGCCACCCCAGCATTTT. The complete variable domain, with remaining parts taken from reference TRBV28 and TRBJ1-5, reads DVKVTQSSRYLVKRTGEKVFLECVQDMDHENMFWYRQDPGLGLRLIYFSYDVKMKEKGDIPEGYSVSREKKERFSLILESASTNQTSMYLCASSFSGPPQHFGDGTRLSIL.

The chain links TRBV12-3 or TRBV12-4 to TRBJ1-1, with TRBD1 matching 7 bases. This CDR3 region has 15 residues. J lost 1 base, V lost 6 bases, and 8 bases had no gene match. CDR3: CASRYSGTENTEAFF. The CDR3 DNA reads TGTGCCAGCAGGTATTCCGGGACAGAGAACACTGAAGCTTTCTTT.

This clonotype was seen only a few times. The chain links TRBV5-4 to TRBJ2-2; possible D gene TRBD1, 5 bases. The V and J ends lost 3 bases and 4 bases respectively, with 13 bases between them. The CDR3 spans 15 residues. CDR1 SGHNT and CDR2 YYREEE come from the germline V gene (reference sequence). The CDR3 DNA is TGTGCCAGCAGCTCGCCGGGCAGGGTCACCGGGGAGCTGTTTTTT. It translates to CASSSPGRVTGELFF. Using reference TRBV5-4 and TRBJ2-2 for the parts outside the CDR3, the full variable domain is ETGVTQSPTHLIKTRGQQVTLRCSSQSGHNTVSWYQQALGQGPQFIFQYYREEENGRGNFPPRFSGLQFPNYSSELNVNALELDDSALYLCASSSPGRVTGELFFGEGSRLTVL.

This clonotype came up many times. The genes are TRBV4-1 and TRBJ2-5, with 10 positions matching TRBD2. The CDR3 is 16 amino acids. The V gene's germline CDR1 is MGHRA and CDR2 YSYEKL. Germline trimming cut 3 bases from V and 2 bases from J; bases unmatched to any gene: 6. CDR3 sequence reads: CASSQFLAGAQETQYF. The CDR3 DNA reads as TGCGCCAGCAGCCAGTTCCTAGCGGGAGCTCAAGAGACCCAGTACTTC.

The rearrangement joins TRBV7-3 to TRBJ2-1; D is uncertain. CDR1 and CDR2 from the germline V gene are SGHTA and FQGTGA. Trimming took 2 bases from V and 0 from J, leaving 5 bases between them. CDR3 length: 14 residues. CDR3 sequence: CASSLDVSYNEQFF. The CDR3 bases are TGTGCCAGCAGCTTAGATGTCTCCTACAATGAGCAGTTCTTC.

This clonotype was seen a handful of times. The chain links TRBV12-3 or TRBV12-4 to TRBJ2-1, with TRBD2 matching over 10 bases. The CDR3 sequence is 15 residues long. V lost 7 bases and J lost 2; bases outside the gene matches: 5. The CDR3 nucleotides read TGTGCCAGCACCTATAGCGGGGGGCCCTACAATGAGCAGTTCTTC. Its protein is CASTYSGGPYNEQFF.

In this sample, this clonotype turned up a few times. The rearrangement uses TRBV12-3 or TRBV12-4 and TRBJ1-6; the D gene is possibly TRBD1 (5 bases). V lost 6 bases, J lost 9 bases, and 18 bases lay in between. This CDR3 contains 15 residues. The CDR3, as DNA: TGTGCCAGCAGCCTCGGGACGATCCCCCGTTCACCCCTCCACTTT. This gives the protein CASSLGTIPRSPLHF.

This sequence joins TRBV9 and TRBJ1-1; the D is unclear. V dropped 5 bases and J dropped 5 bases, with 16 bases sitting between them. Germline V gives CDR1 SGDLS, CDR2 YYNGEE. The CDR3 contains 14 residues. CDR3 amino acids: CASSQREARTEAFF. The DNA for the CDR3 is TGTGCCAGCAGTCAGAGGGAGGCGAGGACTGAAGCTTTCTTT.

The rearrangement joins TRBV7-2 to TRBJ2-3; D could derive from TRBD1 or TRBD2 (5 bases each). The V gene's germline CDR1 is SGHTA and CDR2 FQGNSA. V was shortened by 3 bases and J by 0 bases, with 7 bases between the two germline ends. CDR3 length: 14 amino acids. CDR3 in DNA: TGTGCCAGCAGCTTGGGGGACAGCACAGATACGCAGTATTTT. It encodes CASSLGDSTDTQYF. Full variable domain (remainder filled in from reference TRBV7-2 and TRBJ2-3): GAGVSQSPSNKVTEKGKDVELRCDPISGHTALYWYRQSLGQGLEFLIYFQGNSAPDKSGLPSDRFSAERTGGSVSTLTIQRTQQEDSAVYLCASSLGDSTDTQYFGPGTRLTVL.

This clonotype showed up just a few times. This chain joins TRBV4-1 and TRBJ1-2; D is uncertain. V was clipped by 0 bases and J by 5 bases, with 13 bases between them. The CDR3 runs to 15 residues. The V gene's germline CDR1 is MGHRA and CDR2 YSYEKL. CDR3 DNA: TGCGCCAGCAGCCAAGACAGGTCTTTAGGGTATGGCTACACCTTC. Translated: CASSQDRSLGYGYTF.

The CDR3 DNA reads TGTGCCAGCAGCTCCATTACCAGGGATGGCTACACCTTC. This encodes CASSSITRDGYTF. The chain recombines TRBV7-6 with TRBJ1-2; perhaps TRBD1 as D (5 bases). V shed 4 bases and J shed 6 bases, with 12 bases lying between them. This CDR3 region has 13 residues. The V gene's germline CDR1 is SGHVS and CDR2 FNYEAQ.

The chain recombines TRBV7-3 with TRBJ1-1; D is perhaps TRBD1 (6 bases). The CDR3 is 14 amino acids. Deletions cut 11 bases from V and 2 bases from J, with 18 bases between. Germline CDR1 is SGHTA and CDR2 is FQGTGA. For the CDR3, the DNA is TGTGCCGGGCGGGCGGAAGGGGGTAACACTGAAGCTTTCTTT. Protein: CAGRAEGGNTEAFF.